The rows below give T cell receptor beta chains drawn from one sample of a study of OX40 agonist ivuxolimab in advanced cancers. Libraries were prepared by immunoSEQ multiplex PCR; TCRdb keeps only in-frame clonotypes and omits some of them. The sample holds around 26,000 clones; roughly three quarters are singletons and the top ten take more than 20%. Sequenced here: CD4+ or CD8+ T cells sorted from blood, sampled in a trial of the OX40 agonist ivuxolimab. The receptor set was obtained from an adult with an advanced solid tumor such as melanoma, head and neck, liver or kidney cancer. The CDR3 runs from the conserved cysteine through the conserved F or W. The order of the fields is J gene, V gene, D gene, CDR3 length, clone size, CDR3 DNA, CDR3 protein. A D gene is named only where the DNA matches it firmly. Only some rows state a clone size, as once, few, many or a class for expanded clones.

TRBJ1-4,TRBV19,NA,13,once,TGTGCCAGTAGTGCCCCGGGACTCAAAGAGCTGTTTTTT,CASSAPGLKELFF
TRBJ1-2,TRBV28,NA,13,NA,TGTGCCAGCAGCCGTCCAGGGAAGGGTGGCTACACCTTC,CASSRPGKGGYTF
TRBJ2-3,TRBV27,TRBD1,12,NA,TGTGCCAGCAGCGACAGGGGTGATACGCAGTATTTT,CASSDRGDTQYF
TRBJ1-2,TRBV7-3,TRBD1,14,NA,TGTGCCAGCAGCCCCCAGGGGGGGAACTATGGCTACACCTTC,CASSPQGGNYGYTF
TRBJ2-1,TRBV2,NA,15,NA,TGTGCCAGCAAAAGCCCGCGGCTAGATCACAATGAGCAGTTCTTC,CASKSPRLDHNEQFF
TRBJ2-2,TRBV28,TRBD2,17,many,TGTGCCAGCAGTTTTTGGGCTAGCGGGAAGAGGGTCAGGGAGCTGTTTTTT,CASSFWASGKRVRELFF
TRBJ2-2,TRBV15,NA,14,NA,TGTGCCACCAGCAGAGATGGGTCGGGCGGGGAGCTGTTTTTT,CATSRDGSGGELFF
TRBJ2-5,TRBV9,NA,13,NA,TGTGCCAGCAGCTTCGCGGGGCGTCGGAGCCAGTACTTC,CASSFAGRRSQYF
TRBJ2-5,TRBV18,NA,16,NA,TGTGCCAGCTCACCCGGGGTTCAGGCGTACCAAGAGACCCAGTACTTC,CASSPGVQAYQETQYF
TRBJ1-5,TRBV19,NA,16,NA,TGTGCCAGTAGTATATCCGGGACACTTAGCAATCAGCCCCAGCATTTT,CASSISGTLSNQPQHF
TRBJ2-1,TRBV5-4,NA,13,medium-sized,TGTGCCAGCAGCTTGGTCGGGGTTGATGAGCAGTTCTTC,CASSLVGVDEQFF
TRBJ2-2,TRBV7-9,NA,14,few,TGTGCCAGCAGCCGGACAGAGAACACCGGGGAGCTGTTTTTT,CASSRTENTGELFF
TRBJ1-1,TRBV7-9,NA,16,NA,TGTGCCACCTTACTGGTAGTCCCCGGAATCAACACTGAAGCTTTCTTT,CATLLVVPGINTEAFF
TRBJ2-7,TRBV4-3,NA,13,NA,TGCGCCAGCAGCCACATAACAGGAACCGAGCAGTACTTC,CASSHITGTEQYF
TRBJ1-1,TRBV19,NA,13,NA,TGTGCCAGTAGTAAGCCAGCGAACACTGAAGCTTTCTTT,CASSKPANTEAFF
TRBJ1-1,TRBV7-9,NA,18,NA,TGTGCCAGCAGCCGAAGACAGGTAGGAGGTTTGATGAACACTGAAGCTTTCTTT,CASSRRQVGGLMNTEAFF
TRBJ2-1,TRBV19,TRBD2,16,NA,TGTGCCAGTAGTACCATAAAGGGACTAGGCGTCGCGGAGCAGTTCTTC,CASSTIKGLGVAEQFF
TRBJ2-5,TRBV5-4,TRBD2,15,NA,TGTGCCAGCAGCTTGGATCTCTCGGGAGGGGAGACCCAGTACTTC,CASSLDLSGGETQYF
TRBJ1-1,TRBV19,TRBD1,18,few,TGTGCCAGTAGTATAGTCGGGACAGGGGACTTCATGAACACTGAAGCTTTCTTT,CASSIVGTGDFMNTEAFF
TRBJ2-2,TRBV27,NA,11,NA,TGTGCCAGCAGTTTCTCCGGGGAGCTGTTTTTT,CASSFSGELFF
TRBJ1-5,TRBV9,TRBD1,14,NA,TGTGCCAGCAGCGTCGGACAGGCAAATCAGCCCCAGCATTTT,CASSVGQANQPQHF
TRBJ2-2,TRBV27,NA,14,NA,TGTGCCAGCAGTTTACCGACAGGCCCCGGGGAGCTGTTTTTT,CASSLPTGPGELFF
TRBJ2-7,TRBV4-1,TRBD2,17,few,TGCGCCAGCAGCCAGGGTGGACTAGCGGGGGCGTTCTACGAGCAGTACTTC,CASSQGGLAGAFYEQYF
TRBJ1-1,TRBV28,NA,13,NA,TGTGCCAGCAGTTTGGGGAAATACTATGAAGCTTTCTTT,CASSLGKYYEAFF
TRBJ1-2,TRBV5-5,NA,14,NA,TGTGCCAGCAGCGAAACGGGGGGGCTCTATGGCTACACCTTC,CASSETGGLYGYTF
TRBJ2-7,TRBV6-5,TRBD1,15,NA,TGTGCCAGCAGTACCCTCCCGGACAGGGCTTATGAGCAGTACTTC,CASSTLPDRAYEQYF
TRBJ2-1,TRBV27,TRBD2,17,NA,TGTGCCAGCAGCACCGGGACTAGCGGGCTCACCTACAATGAGCAGTTCTTC,CASSTGTSGLTYNEQFF
TRBJ1-1,TRBV6-5,NA,11,few,TGTGCCAGCAGTCACAACACTGAAGCTTTCTTT,CASSHNTEAFF
TRBJ1-6,TRBV6-5,NA,16,NA,TGTGCCAGCAGTTACACGCTGAGGGCGACAAGTTCACCCCTCCACTTT,CASSYTLRATSSPLHF
TRBJ2-5,TRBV29-1,NA,11,medium-sized,TGCAGCGTTCCCTACCAAGAGACCCAGTACTTC,CSVPYQETQYF
TRBJ2-3,TRBV7-6,NA,14,NA,TGTGCCAGCAGCTTAGCAGGGCAGGGAGATACGCAGTATTTT,CASSLAGQGDTQYF
TRBJ2-2,TRBV7-6,NA,15,NA,TGTGCCAGCAGCCACCGTGATAGCAGCACCGGGGAGCTGTTTTTT,CASSHRDSSTGELFF
TRBJ2-7,TRBV7-3,TRBD1,17,NA,TGTGCCAGCAGCCCGACGGGGTCGGGGACAGGCTTGGTGGAGCAGTACTTC,CASSPTGSGTGLVEQYF
TRBJ2-7,TRBV5-4,NA,11,NA,TGTGCCAGCAGCTTAGGGGACGAGCAGTACTTC,CASSLGDEQYF
TRBJ2-7,TRBV28,TRBD1,13,NA,TGTGCCACCCTCGGGACAGACTCCTACGAGCAGTACTTC,CATLGTDSYEQYF
TRBJ2-1,TRBV19,NA,15,NA,TGTGCCAGTACCCCGAGGAGAGGCACCTACAATGAGCAGTTCTTC,CASTPRRGTYNEQFF
TRBJ2-1,TRBV19,NA,11,many,TGTGCCGTGAAAGGGGGTCATGAGCAGTTCTTC,CAVKGGHEQFF
TRBJ2-2,TRBV7-6,NA,15,NA,TGTGCCAGCAGCTTATCACGTCCAGGGGTAGGGGAGCTGTTTTTT,CASSLSRPGVGELFF
TRBJ2-1,TRBV2,TRBD2,15,NA,TGTGCCAGCAGTGGATACGGGACTAGCGGGCCGGAGCAGTTCTTC,CASSGYGTSGPEQFF
TRBJ2-7,TRBV5-4,NA,11,NA,TGTGCCAGCAGCTTTTCAAACGAGCAGTACTTC,CASSFSNEQYF
TRBJ2-7,TRBV4-3,NA,14,NA,TGCGCCAGCAGCCAACAAGGGACTTACTACGAGCAGTACTTC,CASSQQGTYYEQYF
TRBJ2-2,TRBV27,TRBD1,13,few,TGTGCCACAACAGGGGGCTACACCGGGGAGCTGTTTTTT,CATTGGYTGELFF